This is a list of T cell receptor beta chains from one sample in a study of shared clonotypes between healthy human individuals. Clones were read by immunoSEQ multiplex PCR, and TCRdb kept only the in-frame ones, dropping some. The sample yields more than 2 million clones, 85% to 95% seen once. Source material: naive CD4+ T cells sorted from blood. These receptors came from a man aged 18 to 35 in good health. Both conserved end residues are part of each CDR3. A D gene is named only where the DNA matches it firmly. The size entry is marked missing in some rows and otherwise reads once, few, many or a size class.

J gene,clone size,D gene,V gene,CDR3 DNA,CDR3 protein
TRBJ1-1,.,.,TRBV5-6,TGTGCCAGCAGCTTGAGGACCCTAAAAGGCCACACTGAAGCTTTCTTT,CASSLRTLKGHTEAFF
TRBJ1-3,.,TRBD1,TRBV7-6,TGTGCCAGCAGCTCGGACAGGGCTGGAAACACCATATATTTT,CASSSDRAGNTIYF
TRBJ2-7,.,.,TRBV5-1,TGCGCCAGCAGCTCCGCCGCCCTTCTCGGCGAGCAGTACTTC,CASSSAALLGEQYF
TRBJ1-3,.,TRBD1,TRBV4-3,TGCGCCAGCAGCCAATCGACAGGGATCTCTGGAAACACCATATATTTT,CASSQSTGISGNTIYF
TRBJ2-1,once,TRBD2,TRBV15,TGTGCCACCAGCGGACTAGCGGGCTTCTCTAGGGGCAATGAGCAGTTCTTC,CATSGLAGFSRGNEQFF
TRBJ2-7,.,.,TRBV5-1,TGCGCCAGCAGCTTTGCCTCCGGTGACGAGCAGTACTTC,CASSFASGDEQYF
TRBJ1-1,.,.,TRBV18,TGTGCCAGCTCACCAATAAACAGTGTGTCTGAAGCTTTCTTT,CASSPINSVSEAFF
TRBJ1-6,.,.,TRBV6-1,TGTGCCAGCAGTGAAGTTTCTCATTCACCCCTCCACTTT,CASSEVSHSPLHF
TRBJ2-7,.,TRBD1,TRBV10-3,TGTGCCATCAGTGGCGGGGGACAGGGGCCTTTTACCTACGAGCAGTACTTC,CAISGGGQGPFTYEQYF
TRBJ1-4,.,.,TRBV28,TGTGCCAGCCGCTGGGGTCGAGAAGAAAAACTGTTTTTT,CASRWGREEKLFF